Sequencing of this TCR beta chain was carried out in a study of early stage breast cancer tumors (dated by TCRdb to the late 2010s). Concerning the study at large: Of the approximately 15 invasive breast tumors, about 13 were found to be estrogen receptor-positive, progesterone receptor-positive and HER2-negative. On average, each sample got approximately 9.8-fold read coverage. Across all samples, 2,651,842 templates representing roughly 1 million unique clonotypes were detected. About 70% of the 12 ER+/PR+/HER2- tumors were invasive ductal carcinomas, while the other four were invasive lobular carcinomas.

Here is what the overall study found, with its caveats: Approximately 2.4-fold higher T cell density and higher clonality were observed in tumors than in adjacent normal breast tissue. Enriched TCRB sequences shared across patients were found to be mostly commonly generated sequences that were unlikely to play an important role in the tumor microenvironment. Repertoires from blood resembled normal breast more closely than tumor, and using blood as a reference for each tissue separated tumor from normal in about 85% of the 16 patients. Chain pairing and functional markers such as CD4, CD8 and FOXP3 were not captured by bulk genomic DNA sequencing of unsorted cells. Analysis by tumor subtype was prevented by the small cohort size.

V sheds 4 bases and J sheds 0 bases, leaving 7 bases between their ends. Reading from cysteine to phenylalanine, the CDR3 counts 13 amino acids. Just CDR3 DNA is preserved here, 39 bases in frame from base 1. According to the germline V gene (reference sequence), CDR1 reads GTSNPN and CDR2 reads SVGIG. Each sample was amplified in two independent genomic DNA replicates, using about 0.52 ug for blood and roughly 1.5 ug for tumor or normal breast. Following the manufacturer's instructions, the ImmunoSeq Intro kit was used to carry out TCRB sequencing on genomic DNA. The multiplex PCR ran for 25 to 35 cycles using proprietary primers and spike-in control sequences for absolute quantification. Single-end 150-bp reads were used to sequence an 87-bp fragment spanning the CDR3 plus the flanking V and J genes. Each lane of an Illumina MiSeq running version 3.0 chemistry carried seven multiplexed samples, with two replicates apiece. In the original analysis: The vendor's proprietary pipeline handled the raw data processing, merging both replicates into a single result for each sample. Clonotypes were defined as productive rearrangements sharing the V-gene family, CDR3 amino acid sequence and J-gene segment. To compute clonality, the normalized Shannon entropy (Pielou evenness) of TCRB abundances was subtracted from 1. To estimate T cell density, the total number of templates was divided by the input cell count, which was inferred from how much DNA went in. Total repertoire diversity and clonality were estimated with Recon using default parameters. A clonotype counted as tumor-enriched if its abundance in tumor exceeded 0.1% and was at least 32-fold higher than its abundance in normal breast. TCRdb limited this immuneACCESS table to in-frame rearrangements with V and J called. A share of clones is missing; checked studies link under half to unresolved V genes, and the rest is unexplained. The DNA gave D and trimming, while V, J and clone size come from that table. The sample profile shows around 14,000 clones; approximately 84% of them were found once. Over 4.5% of the sample is in the top ten clones.

On this clone: Its antigen is unknown. There are no base qualities to consult, and no much larger clone falls within one base.

Taken from roughly 2-4 cm away from the tumor, the adjacent normal breast tissue was rinsed with PBS and kept in prechilled RNAlater. Because of high lipid content and low cell density, about 85-300 mg of normal breast tissue was often needed to obtain sufficient DNA. The study profiled bulk TCR beta-chain repertoires in matched peripheral blood, tumor and adjacent normal breast tissue taken from approximately 16 patients with early-stage breast cancer. Genomic DNA was extracted with the Qiagen AllPrep DNA/RNA Mini kit. Sequencing input: normal breast tissue next to the tumor. Recombination linked TRBV30 to TRBJ1-3; the D gene lacks a confident call. The receptor comes from a person in their twenties or thirties with breast cancer. DNA sequence: TGTGCCTGGACCCAGGACTCTGGAAACACCATATATTTT. It is translated as CAWTQDSGNTIYF.